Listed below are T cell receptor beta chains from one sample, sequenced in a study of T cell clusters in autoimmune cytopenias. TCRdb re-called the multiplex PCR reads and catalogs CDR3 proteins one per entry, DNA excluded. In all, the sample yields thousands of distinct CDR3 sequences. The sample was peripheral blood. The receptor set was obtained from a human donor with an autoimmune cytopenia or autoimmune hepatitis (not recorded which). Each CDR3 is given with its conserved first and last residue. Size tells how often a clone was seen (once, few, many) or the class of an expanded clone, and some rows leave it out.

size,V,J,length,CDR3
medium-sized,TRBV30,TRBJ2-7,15,CAWSAGGDAFYEQYF
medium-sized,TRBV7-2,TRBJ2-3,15,CASSPWTASTDTQYF
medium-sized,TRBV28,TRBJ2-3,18,CAISLTGGAGVRTDTQYF
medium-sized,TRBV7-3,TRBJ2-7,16,CASSLAVLAGSYEQYF
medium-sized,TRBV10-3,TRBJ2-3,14,CAIKPPEGSDTQYF
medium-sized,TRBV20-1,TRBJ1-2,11,CSALLGPGYTF
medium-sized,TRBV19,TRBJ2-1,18,CASSIGLAGASFYNEQFF
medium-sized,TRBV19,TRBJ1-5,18,CASSPRDRGTPGNQPQHF
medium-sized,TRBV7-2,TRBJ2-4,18,CASSAGASAGLAKNIQYF
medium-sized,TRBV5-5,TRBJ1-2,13,CASSLGVNYGYTF
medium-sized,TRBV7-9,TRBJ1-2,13,CASSPGTDYGYTF
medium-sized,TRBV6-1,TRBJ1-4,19,CASKTRTGTISVGGEKLFF
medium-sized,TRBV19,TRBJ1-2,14,CASSPRDAYYGYTF
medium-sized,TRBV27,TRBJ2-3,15,CASSLVPTSTDTQYF
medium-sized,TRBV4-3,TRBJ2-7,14,CASSQDRGTYEQYF
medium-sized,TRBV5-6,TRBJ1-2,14,CASSLGQPYIGYTF
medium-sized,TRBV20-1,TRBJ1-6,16,CSARVLDRGSDSPLHF
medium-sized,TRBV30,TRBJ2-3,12,CAWNPGTDTQYF
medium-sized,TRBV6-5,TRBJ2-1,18,CASITYSTLLSDYNEQFF
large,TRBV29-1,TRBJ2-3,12,CSVSPNTDTQYF
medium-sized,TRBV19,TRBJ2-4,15,CASQDGGFAKNIQYF
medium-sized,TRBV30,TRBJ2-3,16,CAWSVEREWGTDTQYF
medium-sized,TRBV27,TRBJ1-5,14,CASRDRGRSQPQHF
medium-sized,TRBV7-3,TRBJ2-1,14,CASSLGDRVNEQFF
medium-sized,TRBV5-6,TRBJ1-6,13,CASSFRTVSPLHF
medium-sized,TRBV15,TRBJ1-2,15,CATSRLPTNYYGYTF
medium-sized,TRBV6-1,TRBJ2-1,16,CASSELVGGPSSEQFF
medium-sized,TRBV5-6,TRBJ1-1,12,CASSLGTSEAFF
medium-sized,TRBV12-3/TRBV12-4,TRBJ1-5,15,CASSRDRLGNQPQHF
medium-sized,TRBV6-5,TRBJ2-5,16,CASSYSQGAVGETQYF
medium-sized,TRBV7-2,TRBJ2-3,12,CAISGGSDTQYF
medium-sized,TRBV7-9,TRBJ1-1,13,CASSLVQNTEAFF
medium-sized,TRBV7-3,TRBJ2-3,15,CASRLSGSRTDTQYF
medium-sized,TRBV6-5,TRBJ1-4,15,CASSYSWGTNEKLFF
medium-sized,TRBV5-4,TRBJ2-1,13,CASSLGRGREQFF
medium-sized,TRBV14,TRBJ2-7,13,CASSQVFPGGAYF
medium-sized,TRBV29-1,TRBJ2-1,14,CSAIRESSLNEQFF
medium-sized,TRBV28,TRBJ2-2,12,CASKVQAGELFF
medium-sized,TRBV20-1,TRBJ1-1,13,CSALRGPGTEAFF
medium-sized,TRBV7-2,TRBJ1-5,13,CASSGELAQPQHF
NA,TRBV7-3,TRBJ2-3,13,CATSLGRGDTQYF
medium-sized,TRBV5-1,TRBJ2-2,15,CASSGSGSSTGELFF
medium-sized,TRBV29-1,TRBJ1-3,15,CSVDWGQRSGNTIYF
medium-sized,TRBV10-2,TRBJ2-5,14,CASRSTQYQETQYF
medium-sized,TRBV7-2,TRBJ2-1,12,CASSWDYMEQFF
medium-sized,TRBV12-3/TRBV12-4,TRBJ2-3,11,CASTTTDTQYF
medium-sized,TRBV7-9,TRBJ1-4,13,CASSPSVGSNLFF
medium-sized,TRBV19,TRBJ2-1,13,CATAGQGFFEQFF
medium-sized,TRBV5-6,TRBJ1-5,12,CASSRHSQPQHF
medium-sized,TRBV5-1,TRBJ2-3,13,CASSLGGDDTQYF
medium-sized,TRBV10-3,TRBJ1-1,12,CASQTGSTEAFF
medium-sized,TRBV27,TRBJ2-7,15,CASSPNSGGTYEQYF
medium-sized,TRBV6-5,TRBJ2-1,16,CASSYTHGPGNNEQFF
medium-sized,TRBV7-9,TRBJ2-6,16,CASSSRTGAGANVLTF
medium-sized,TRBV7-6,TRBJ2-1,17,CASSPWEAGRSYNEQFF
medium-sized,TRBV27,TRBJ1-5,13,CASRQRGNQPQHF
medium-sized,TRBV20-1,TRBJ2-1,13,CSARTTSRNEQFF
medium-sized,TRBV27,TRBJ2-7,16,CASRDRGREAGYEQYF
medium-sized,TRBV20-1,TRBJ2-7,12,CSALTPSYEQYF
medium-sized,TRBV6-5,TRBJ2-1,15,CASSYSSGQHGEQFF